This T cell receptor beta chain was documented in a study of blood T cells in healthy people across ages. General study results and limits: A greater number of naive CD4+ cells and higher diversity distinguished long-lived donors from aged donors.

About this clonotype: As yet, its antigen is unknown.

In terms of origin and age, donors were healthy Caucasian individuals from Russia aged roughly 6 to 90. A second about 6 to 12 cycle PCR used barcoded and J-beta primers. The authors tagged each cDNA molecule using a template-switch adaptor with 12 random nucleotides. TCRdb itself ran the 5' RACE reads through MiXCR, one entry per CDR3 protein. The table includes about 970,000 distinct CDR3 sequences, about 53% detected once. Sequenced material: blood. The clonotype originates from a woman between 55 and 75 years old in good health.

CDR3 nucleotide sequence: TGTGCCAGCAGCGGTACGGGTCTCAATGAAAAACTGTTTTTT. This gives the protein CASSGTGLNEKLFF. The chain joins TRBV7-6 to TRBJ1-4; no definite D call. The CDR3 runs 14 residues. V gave up 5 bases and J gave up 5 bases, with 12 bases separating them. Germline loops: CDR1 SGHVS, CDR2 FNYEAQ.